The clone carrying this T cell receptor (beta chain) was counted between two and nine times. Its specificity is not known. A much larger clone is a single base away; this may be a read error. Other nucleotide sequences in the sample specify the same CDR3. This sample is part of a study of CD8+ T cells in alopecia areata. Turning to the study itself: Tofacitinib lasted 6 to 18 months, then 6 months off drug. Study-level results: Many expanded lesional clones stayed in scalp and blood while on tofacitinib. Scalp clonality, along with expanded CD8+ clones among the top 100, was significantly decreased by tofacitinib.

As to treatment: oral pan-JAK inhibitor, 5-10 mg twice daily. Alopecia areata patients provided lesional scalp punch biopsies and peripheral blood, both collected for the study. Sequencing templates came from extracted RNA that was reverse transcribed into cDNA. Profiled with immunoSEQ multiplex PCR; TCRdb holds only in-frame clones, not every one. The table has about 120,000 clones, 61% seen once. Trimming took off 5 bases at V and 3 bases at J, with 6 bases between the two ends. The CDR3 runs 12 residues. Germline values: CDR1 LNHDA, CDR2 SQIVND (reference sequence). The rearrangement joins TRBV19 to TRBJ2-3, with D uncertain. The sample consisted of CD4+ T cells sorted from blood, taken at week 4, from a patient treated with tofacitinib. The source is a human donor with alopecia areata. The CDR3 coding sequence is TGTGCCAGTAGTCCCGGTACAGATACGCAGTATTTT. It codes for CASSPGTDTQYF.